The 24 T cell receptor beta chains below were found in one sample sequenced in a study of T cells in Graves' hyperthyroidism and ophthalmopathy. RNA transcripts provided the source from which TCR beta CDR3 regions were amplified. TCR CDR3 underwent first-round RT-PCR with the HTBI primer set. TCRdb re-derived calls from the multiplex PCR reads in MiXCR, one entry per CDR3 protein. The sample records about 200,000 distinct CDR3 sequences, 17% being singletons. The sequencing input was blood. Every receptor here comes from a woman aged 45-60 years with Graves' hyperthyroidism.

This clonotype was observed many times. The V call is TRBV11-2, the J call TRBJ2-1; the match to TRBD1 covers 11 bases. The CDR3 runs to 17 residues. From germline, CDR1 is SGHAT and CDR2 FQNNGV. V lost 2 bases and J lost 0; bases outside the gene matches: 3. The CDR3 coding sequence is TGTGCCAGCAGCTTACGGACAGGGGGCTTCTCCTACAATGAGCAGTTCTTC. This translates into CASSLRTGGFSYNEQFF.

V is TRBV24-1 and J is TRBJ1-5, with 9 bases lining up with TRBD1. Germline V gene sequence: CDR1 KGHDR, CDR2 SFDVKD. This CDR3 has 14 amino acids. V shed 5 bases and J 7 bases; nucleotides not matched to a gene: 5. The CDR3 is CATSGTGGVQPQHF. In DNA, the CDR3 is TGTGCCACCAGTGGAACAGGGGGCGTGCAGCCCCAGCATTTT.

This clonotype was seen many times. The rearrangement uses TRBV6-1 and TRBJ2-1; TRBD2 aligns across 11 bases. Germline CDR1 is MNHNS and CDR2 is SASEGT. The CDR3 sequence is 15 residues long. Trimming at V came to 7 bases and at J to 10 bases, leaving 12 bases not matched to a gene. The DNA for the CDR3 is TGTGCCAGCAAGCGTAGCGGGAGGGCCGACGGCGAGCAGTTCTTC. It specifies CASKRSGRADGEQFF.

The CDR3 protein is CSARGSGSPINTDTQYF. CDR3 sequence (DNA): TGCAGTGCCAGGGGTAGCGGGAGCCCGATCAACACAGATACGCAGTATTTT. The rearrangement links TRBV20-1 to TRBJ2-3; 9 nucleotides line up with TRBD2. This CDR3 is built from 17 residues. The ends lost 6 bases at V and 2 bases at J; junction bases unmatched: 15. CDR1 and CDR2 from the germline V gene are DFQATT and SNEGSKA (reference sequence).

This rearrangement joins TRBV2 to TRBJ1-6, with D perhaps TRBD1 (5 bases). Per the germline V gene, CDR1 is SNHLY and CDR2 is FYNNEI. With 6 bases removed from V and 10 bases from J, the gap between germline ends came to 10 bases. There are 12 residues in the CDR3. CDR3 nucleotide sequence: TGTGCCAGCAGAGGGGAACAATCACCCCTCCACTTT. Translating it yields CASRGEQSPLHF.

The J gene is TRBJ1-3, the V gene TRBV20-1; D uncertain. Germline assignment: CDR1 DFQATT and CDR2 SNEGSKA (reference sequence). Trimming cost V 5 bases and J 2 bases, with 7 bases left between them. This CDR3 has 12 amino acids. The CDR3 DNA sequence: TGCAGTGCTGAGACGGCTGGAAACACCATATATTTT. This encodes CSAETAGNTIYF.

There are a few counts of this clonotype. The rearrangement joins TRBV5-1 to TRBJ2-7, with 9 positions matching TRBD2. V dropped 2 bases and J dropped 4; count of bases not matched to a gene: 10. Germline lookup yields CDR1 SGHRS and CDR2 YFSETQ. This CDR3 has 16 amino acids. CDR3 coding DNA: TGCGCCAGCAGCTTACTAGCGGGCGAGAAGACATACGAGCAGTACTTC. This codes for CASSLLAGEKTYEQYF.

The chain combines TRBV20-1 with TRBJ1-5, with D perhaps TRBD1 (5 bases). CDR1 DFQATT and CDR2 SNEGSKA come from the germline V gene (reference sequence). Trimming shortened V by 5 bases and J by 0 bases, and 11 bases separated the two germline ends. The CDR3 extends over 14 amino acids. The CDR3 spells CSAAGGSSNQPQHF. DNA for the CDR3: TGCAGTGCTGCGGGGGGAAGTAGCAATCAGCCCCAGCATTTT.

This clonotype has a handful of counts. This CDR3 is CASSRPGGPEQFF. CDR3 DNA: TGTGCCAGCAGCCGACCTGGGGGGCCCGAGCAGTTCTTC. The genes are TRBV7-2 and TRBJ2-1; D is possibly TRBD1 or TRBD2 (6 bases each). CDR3 size: 13 residues. V dropped 5 bases and J dropped 10 bases, with 15 bases sitting between them. CDR1 is SGHTA and CDR2 is FQGNSA in the germline V gene.

This clonotype occurred a few times. This sequence joins TRBV11-2 and TRBJ2-7; 7 bases are a match to TRBD2. The CDR3 covers 13 residues. Germline V gene lookup returns CDR1 SGHAT and CDR2 FQNNGV. The trim removed 3 bases at V and 6 bases at J, leaving 5 bases unmatched. The CDR3 protein is CASSFSGMGEQYF. In DNA form, the CDR3 reads TGTGCCAGCAGCTTCAGCGGGATGGGCGAGCAGTACTTC.

A few counts support this clonotype. A much larger clone lies one base from this, so it may be a read error. The V gene is TRBV20-1, the J gene TRBJ2-1; D may be TRBD1 (7 bases). The CDR3 sequence is 13 residues long. From germline, CDR1 is DFQATT and CDR2 SNEGSKA (reference sequence). Trimming took 8 bases from V and 4 from J, leaving 15 bases between them. CDR3 sequence reads: CSYRGGTYNEQFF. The CDR3 DNA reads as TGCAGTTACAGGGGAGGCACATACAATGAGCAGTTCTTC.

J is TRBJ1-5 and V is TRBV28, with D possibly TRBD1 on 5 matching bases. V lost 7 bases to trimming and J lost 0 bases, with 13 bases between them. The CDR3 extends over 15 amino acids. Germline lookup yields CDR1 MDHEN and CDR2 SYDVKM. The CDR3 sequence is CASNRPGGSNQPQHF. The CDR3 DNA is TGTGCCAGCAACCGGCCCGGGGGTAGCAATCAGCCCCAGCATTTT. Full variable domain (missing parts from reference TRBV28 and TRBJ1-5): DVKVTQSSRYLVKRTGEKVFLECVQDMDHENMFWYRQDPGLGLRLIYFSYDVKMKEKGDIPEGYSVSREKKERFSLILESASTNQTSMYLCASNRPGGSNQPQHFGDGTRLSIL.

This clonotype was found a few times. The V gene is TRBV19, the J gene TRBJ1-1, with D unresolved. Between the trimmed V and J ends, which lost 5 bases and 5 bases, there was a span of 12 bases. Germline assignment: CDR1 LNHDA and CDR2 SQIVND (reference sequence). The CDR3 extends over 13 amino acids. The chain's CDR3 is CASSQEIRTEAFF. DNA for the CDR3: TGTGCCAGTAGTCAGGAGATAAGAACTGAAGCTTTCTTT. Based on the CDR3 plus reference TRBV19 and TRBJ1-1, the full variable domain is DGGITQSPKYLFRKEGQNVTLSCEQNLNHDAMYWYRQDPGQGLRLIYYSQIVNDFQKGDIAEGYSVSREKKESFPLTVTSAQKNPTAFYLCASSQEIRTEAFFGQGTRLTVV.

This clonotype has a count of ten or more. The V gene is TRBV7-8, the J gene TRBJ1-1, with 7 nucleotides matching TRBD1. Trimming cost V 5 bases and J 0 bases; bases outside gene matches: 15. The germline gives CDR1 SGHVS, CDR2 FQNEAQ. The CDR3 consists of 18 residues. The CDR3 protein is CASSQGAGGQRMNTEAFF. The CDR3 DNA reads as TGTGCCAGCAGCCAAGGGGCTGGGGGACAGCGTATGAACACTGAAGCTTTCTTT.

This clonotype was picked up many times. The chain joins TRBV3-1 to TRBJ2-3; D remains unclear. Germline V gene lookup returns CDR1 LGHDT and CDR2 YNNKEL (reference sequence). This CDR3 contains 15 residues. V shed 0 bases and J shed 0 bases, with 7 bases lying between them. The CDR3 DNA follows: TGTGCCAGCAGCCAAGACCCTAGGAGCACAGATACGCAGTATTTT. It specifies CASSQDPRSTDTQYF.

This clonotype was counted at least ten times. The chain uses TRBV2 and TRBJ2-5, with 7 bases identical to TRBD2. V shed 10 bases and J 4 bases; nucleotides not matched to a gene: 6. In germline, CDR1 is SNHLY, CDR2 FYNNEI. The length of the CDR3 is 12 residues. CDR3 residues: CAKTGGGETQYF. CDR3 DNA: TGTGCCAAGACGGGGGGAGGAGAGACCCAGTACTTC.

This clonotype was counted ten times or more. V is TRBV29-1 and J is TRBJ2-3, with 7 bases that match TRBD1. The CDR3 length is 15 residues. The V gene end was trimmed by 3 bases and the J gene end by 6 bases; junction bases not matched to a gene: 12. Germline values: CDR1 SQVTM, CDR2 ANQGSEA. The CDR3 is CSVDVGGDYVDTQYF. In DNA form, the CDR3 reads TGCAGCGTTGATGTAGGGGGCGACTATGTTGATACGCAGTATTTT.

As to this clonotype: No conserved phenylalanine or tryptophan is present at the end of the CDR3, so a read error is the likely explanation. The chain couples TRBV19 to TRBJ1-1, with D unresolved. V was clipped by 9 bases and J by 5 bases, with 13 bases between them. The CDR3 runs 12 residues. From germline, CDR1 is LNHDA and CDR2 SQIVND (reference sequence). This CDR3 reads CASKDDGTEAFL. Written as DNA, the CDR3 is TGTGCCAGCAAGGACGACGGTACTGAAGCTTTCCTT.

Only a few counts were recorded for this clonotype. The V call is TRBV11-3, the J call TRBJ2-7; TRBD1 matches at 9 bases. Germline CDR1 reads SGHNT; CDR2 reads YENEEA. V was pared by 4 bases and J by 6 bases, with 7 bases of the junction left unmatched. The CDR3 runs 14 residues. The CDR3 sequence: CASSSGTGTVEQYF. The CDR3 nucleotides read TGTGCCAGCAGCTCTGGGACAGGGACGGTCGAGCAGTACTTC.

In its sample, this clonotype was seen many times. J is TRBJ2-5 and V is TRBV12-3 or TRBV12-4; no clear D. V dropped 5 bases and J dropped 5 bases, with 12 bases sitting between them. The CDR3 contains 13 residues. The chain's CDR3 is CASSGWSRETQYF. In nucleotides, the CDR3 is TGTGCCAGCAGTGGCTGGTCGAGGGAGACCCAGTACTTC.

In its sample, this clonotype was seen many times. The CDR3 coding sequence is TGTGCCAGCGTCTTGGCCTCGGGACTAAGCACAGATACGCAGTATTTT. It codes for CASVLASGLSTDTQYF. The V gene is TRBV12-3 or TRBV12-4, the J gene TRBJ2-3, with 7 bases matching TRBD2. The CDR3 length is 16 residues. The junction had 11 bases not matched to a gene; V was cut back by 8 bases and J by 0 bases.

This clonotype has more than one count but fewer than ten. The chain couples TRBV2 to TRBJ1-1; 7 bases map to TRBD1. The CDR3 is made up of 15 amino acids. In germline, CDR1 is SNHLY, CDR2 FYNNEI. V was clipped by 1 base and J by 0 bases; unmatched bases: 2. The CDR3 loop is CASSEGTGLNTEAFF. DNA of the CDR3: TGTGCCAGCAGTGAAGGGACAGGCTTGAACACTGAAGCTTTCTTT. Combining the CDR3 with reference TRBV2 and TRBJ1-1 gives the whole variable domain EPEVTQTPSHQVTQMGQEVILRCVPISNHLYFYWYRQILGQKVEFLVSFYNNEISEKSEIFDDQFSVERPDGSNFTLKIRSTKLEDSAMYFCASSEGTGLNTEAFFGQGTRLTVV.

The rearrangement uses TRBV2 and TRBJ2-5; D remains ambiguous. The length of the CDR3 is 14 residues. Germline CDR1 SNHLY, CDR2 FYNNEI. Trimming cost V 2 bases and J 5 bases, with 12 bases left between them. This CDR3 is CASSEQPAVETQYF. CDR3 coding DNA: TGTGCCAGCAGTGAACAGCCAGCCGTGGAGACCCAGTACTTC.

This clonotype showed up many times. The rearrangement uses TRBV7-3 and TRBJ2-1; the D call may be TRBD1 or TRBD2 (6 bases each). There are 12 residues in the CDR3. The germline V gene has CDR1 SGHTA and CDR2 FQGTGA. V was clipped by 6 bases and J by 10 bases, with 13 bases between them. CDR3 protein: CASRKQGGEQFF. CDR3 in DNA: TGTGCCAGCAGAAAACAGGGAGGCGAGCAGTTCTTC. Variable domain in full (rest from reference TRBV7-3 and TRBJ2-1): GAGVSQTPSNKVTEKGKYVELRCDPISGHTALYWYRQSLGQGPEFLIYFQGTGAADDSGLPNDRFFAVRPEGSVSTLKIQRTERGDSAVYLCASRKQGGEQFFGPGTRLTVL.